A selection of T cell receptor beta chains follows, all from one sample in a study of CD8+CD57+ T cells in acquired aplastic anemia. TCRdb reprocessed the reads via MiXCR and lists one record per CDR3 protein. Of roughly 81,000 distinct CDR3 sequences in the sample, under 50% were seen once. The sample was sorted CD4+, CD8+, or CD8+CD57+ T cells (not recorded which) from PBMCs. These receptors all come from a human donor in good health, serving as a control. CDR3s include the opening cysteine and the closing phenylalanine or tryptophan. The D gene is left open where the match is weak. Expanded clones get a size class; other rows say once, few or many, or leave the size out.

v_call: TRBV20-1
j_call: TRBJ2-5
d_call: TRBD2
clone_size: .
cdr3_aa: CSGRSGLAGGETQYF
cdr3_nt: TGCAGTGGTCGGAGCGGACTAGCGGGAGGAGAGACCCAGTACTTC

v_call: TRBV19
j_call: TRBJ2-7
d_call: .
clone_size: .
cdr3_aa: CASSMARDYEQYF
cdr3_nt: TGTGCCAGTAGTATGGCCAGGGACTACGAGCAGTACTTC

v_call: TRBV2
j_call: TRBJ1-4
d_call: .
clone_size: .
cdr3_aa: CASSEGKRPEKLFF
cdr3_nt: TGTGCCAGCAGTGAAGGCAAACGTCCCGAAAAACTGTTTTTT

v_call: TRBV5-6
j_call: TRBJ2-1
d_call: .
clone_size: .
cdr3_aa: CASSTTGVRVNEQFF
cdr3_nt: TGTGCCAGCAGCACAACCGGAGTGCGGGTTAATGAGCAGTTCTTC

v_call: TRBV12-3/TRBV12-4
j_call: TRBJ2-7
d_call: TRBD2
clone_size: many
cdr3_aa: CASRAQAEGVAGEREQYF
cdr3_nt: TGTGCCAGCAGAGCTCAGGCGGAGGGAGTAGCGGGAGAACGCGAGCAGTACTTC

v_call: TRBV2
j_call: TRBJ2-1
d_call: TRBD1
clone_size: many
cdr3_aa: CASSDRDSNEQFF
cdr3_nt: TGTGCCAGCAGTGATAGGGACAGCAATGAGCAGTTCTTC

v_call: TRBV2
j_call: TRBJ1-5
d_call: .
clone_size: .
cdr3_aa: CASGRNSNQPQHF
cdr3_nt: TGTGCCAGCGGGAGGAATAGCAATCAGCCCCAGCATTTT

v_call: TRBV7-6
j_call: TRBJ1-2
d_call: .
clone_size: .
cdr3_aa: CASSLAGFYGYTF
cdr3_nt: TGTGCCAGCAGCTTAGCTGGGTTCTATGGCTACACCTTC

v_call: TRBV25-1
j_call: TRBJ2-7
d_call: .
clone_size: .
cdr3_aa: CASSLSGTEQYF
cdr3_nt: TGTGCCAGCAGTCTCTCAGGGACGGAGCAGTACTTC

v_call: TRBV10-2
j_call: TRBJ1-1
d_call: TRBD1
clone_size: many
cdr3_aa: CASTLTGSMNTEAFF
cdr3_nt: TGCGCCAGCACCCTGACAGGGAGTATGAACACTGAAGCTTTCTTT

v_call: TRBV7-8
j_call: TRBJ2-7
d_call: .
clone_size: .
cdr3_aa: CASSLWQRGNYEQYF
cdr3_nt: TGTGCCAGCAGCCTCTGGCAACGAGGGAACTACGAGCAGTACTTC

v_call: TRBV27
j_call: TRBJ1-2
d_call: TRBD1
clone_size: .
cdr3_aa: CASSLATGGEHYGYTF
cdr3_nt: TGTGCCAGCAGTCTAGCGACAGGGGGAGAACACTATGGCTACACCTTC

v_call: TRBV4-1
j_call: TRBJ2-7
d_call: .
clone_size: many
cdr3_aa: CASSQDWGEGVDEQYF
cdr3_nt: TGCGCCAGCAGCCAAGATTGGGGAGAAGGGGTCGACGAGCAGTACTTC

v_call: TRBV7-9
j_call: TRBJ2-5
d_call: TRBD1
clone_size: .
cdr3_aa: CASSLGTGVQETQYF
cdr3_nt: TGTGCCAGCAGCTTAGGGACAGGGGTTCAAGAGACCCAGTACTTC

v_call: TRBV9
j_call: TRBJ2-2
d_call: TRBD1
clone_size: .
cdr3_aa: CASSAPGQGRTGELFF
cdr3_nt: TGTGCCAGCAGCGCGCCGGGACAGGGGAGGACCGGGGAGCTGTTTTTT

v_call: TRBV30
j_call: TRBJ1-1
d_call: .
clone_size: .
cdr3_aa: CAWSLTGNTEAFF
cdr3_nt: TGTGCCTGGAGTCTCACAGGGAACACTGAAGCTTTCTTT

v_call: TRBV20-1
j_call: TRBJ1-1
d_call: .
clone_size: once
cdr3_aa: CSRSRDGHTEAFF
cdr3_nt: TGCAGTCGTAGCCGGGATGGACACACTGAAGCTTTCTTT

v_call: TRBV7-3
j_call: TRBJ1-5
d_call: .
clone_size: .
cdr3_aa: CASSSVTRVNQPQHF
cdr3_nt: TGTGCCAGCAGCTCCGTTACCCGAGTAAACCAGCCCCAGCATTTT

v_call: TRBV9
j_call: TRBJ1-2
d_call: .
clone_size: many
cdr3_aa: CASSVGGGTYGYTF
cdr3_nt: TGTGCCAGCAGCGTAGGGGGTGGGACCTATGGCTACACCTTC

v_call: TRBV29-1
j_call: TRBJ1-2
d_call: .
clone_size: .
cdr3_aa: CSVEDRGEDGGYTF
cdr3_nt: TGCAGCGTTGAAGATCGGGGCGAGGACGGTGGCTACACCTTC

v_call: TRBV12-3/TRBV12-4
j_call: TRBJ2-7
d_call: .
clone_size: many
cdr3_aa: CASSLGLGARYEQYF
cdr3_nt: TGTGCCAGCAGTTTAGGATTGGGGGCGCGGTACGAGCAGTACTTC

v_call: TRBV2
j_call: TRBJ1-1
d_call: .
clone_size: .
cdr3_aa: CASKAWVVNTEAFF
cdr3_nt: TGTGCCAGCAAGGCGTGGGTTGTGAACACTGAAGCTTTCTTT

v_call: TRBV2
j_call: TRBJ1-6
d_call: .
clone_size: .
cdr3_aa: CASSETYSYNSPLHF
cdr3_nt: TGTGCCAGCAGTGAAACATACTCCTATAATTCACCCCTCCACTTT

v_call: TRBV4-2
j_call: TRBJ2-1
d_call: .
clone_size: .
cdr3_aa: CASSQEPSVGLNNEQFF
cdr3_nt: TGTGCCAGCAGCCAAGAACCCTCCGTCGGTTTGAACAATGAGCAGTTCTTC

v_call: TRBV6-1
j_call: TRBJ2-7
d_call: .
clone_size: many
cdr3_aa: CASSTDAPEQYF
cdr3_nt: TGTGCCAGTTCGACGGACGCCCCCGAGCAGTACTTC

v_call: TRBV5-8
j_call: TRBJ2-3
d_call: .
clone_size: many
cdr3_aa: CASSFSGGADTQYF
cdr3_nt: TGTGCCAGCAGCTTTAGCGGAGGGGCAGATACGCAGTATTTT

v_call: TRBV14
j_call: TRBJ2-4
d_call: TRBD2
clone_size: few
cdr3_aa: CASSQESGVAKNIQYF
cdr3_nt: TGTGCCAGCAGCCAAGAGAGCGGGGTAGCCAAAAACATTCAGTACTTC

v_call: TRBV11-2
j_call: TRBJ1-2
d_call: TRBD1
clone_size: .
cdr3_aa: CASSSQGGDYGYTF
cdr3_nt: TGTGCCAGCAGCTCCCAGGGGGGGGACTATGGCTACACCTTC

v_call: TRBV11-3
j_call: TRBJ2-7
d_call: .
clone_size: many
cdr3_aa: CASSLDGSDIYEQYF
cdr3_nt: TGTGCCAGCAGCTTAGACGGGTCTGACATCTACGAGCAGTACTTC

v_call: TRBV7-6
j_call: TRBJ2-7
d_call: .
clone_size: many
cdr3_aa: CASSLRSGDVYF
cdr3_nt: TGTGCCAGCAGCTTACGCTCCGGGGATGTGTACTTC

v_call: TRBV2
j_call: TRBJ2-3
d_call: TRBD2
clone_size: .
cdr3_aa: CASSGRLAGAGDTQYF
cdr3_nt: TGTGCCAGCAGTGGTCGACTAGCGGGAGCGGGTGATACGCAGTATTTT

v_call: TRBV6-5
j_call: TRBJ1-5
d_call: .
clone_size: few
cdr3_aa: CASSFTQGGGQPQHF
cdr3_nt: TGTGCCAGCAGTTTTACCCAGGGAGGAGGTCAGCCCCAGCATTTT

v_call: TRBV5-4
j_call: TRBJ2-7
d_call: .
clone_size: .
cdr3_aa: CASSLMGYEQYF
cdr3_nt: TGTGCCAGCAGCTTAATGGGCTACGAGCAGTACTTC

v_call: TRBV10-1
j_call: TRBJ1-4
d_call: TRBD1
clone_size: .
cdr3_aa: CASSELTGGDEKLFF
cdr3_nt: TGCGCCAGCAGTGAACTGACAGGGGGCGACGAAAAACTGTTTTTT

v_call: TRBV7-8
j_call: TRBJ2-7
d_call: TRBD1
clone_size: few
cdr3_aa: CASSLAGTGGEQYF
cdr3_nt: TGTGCCAGCAGCTTAGCGGGGACAGGGGGTGAGCAGTACTTC

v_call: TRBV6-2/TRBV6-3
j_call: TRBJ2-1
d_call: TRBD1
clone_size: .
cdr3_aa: CASSSSRPPGQGLNEQFF
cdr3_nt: TGTGCCAGCAGTTCCTCCCGCCCCCCGGGACAGGGGCTCAATGAGCAGTTCTTC

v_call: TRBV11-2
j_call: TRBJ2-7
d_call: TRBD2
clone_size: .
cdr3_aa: CASSFPTSGSNYEQYF
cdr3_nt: TGTGCCAGCAGCTTCCCGACTAGCGGGAGCAACTACGAGCAGTACTTC

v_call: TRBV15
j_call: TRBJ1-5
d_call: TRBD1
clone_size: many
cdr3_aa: CATSKDRGLNQPQHF
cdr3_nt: TGTGCCACCAGCAAGGACAGGGGGCTGAATCAGCCCCAGCATTTT

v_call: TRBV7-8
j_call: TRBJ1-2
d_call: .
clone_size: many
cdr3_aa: CASSLPGRGRGYTF
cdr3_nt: TGTGCCAGCAGCTTACCCGGGAGAGGACGCGGCTACACCTTC

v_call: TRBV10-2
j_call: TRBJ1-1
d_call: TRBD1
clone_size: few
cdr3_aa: CASSESRDRVEAFF
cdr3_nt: TGCGCCAGCAGTGAGTCGAGGGACAGGGTTGAAGCTTTCTTT

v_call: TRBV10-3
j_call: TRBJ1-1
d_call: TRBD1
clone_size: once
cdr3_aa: CAISDPGQLNTEAFF
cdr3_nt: TGTGCCATCAGTGACCCGGGACAGCTCAACACTGAAGCTTTCTTT

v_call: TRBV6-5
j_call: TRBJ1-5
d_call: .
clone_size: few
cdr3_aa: CASSYVLGAADQPQHF
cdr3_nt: TGTGCCAGCAGTTACGTTCTGGGGGCAGCGGATCAGCCCCAGCATTTT

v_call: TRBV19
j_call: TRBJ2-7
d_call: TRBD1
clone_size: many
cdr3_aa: CASSASRGQGSPEQYF
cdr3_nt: TGTGCCAGTAGTGCTTCCCGAGGACAGGGGAGCCCCGAGCAGTACTTC

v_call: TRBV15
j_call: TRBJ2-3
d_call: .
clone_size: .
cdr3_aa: CATRTGQGSTDTQYF
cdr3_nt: TGCGCCACCCGGACGGGGCAGGGAAGTACAGATACGCAGTATTTT

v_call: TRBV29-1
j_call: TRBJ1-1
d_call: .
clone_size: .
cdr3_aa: CSVSPTGLTEAFF
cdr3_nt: TGCAGCGTTTCACCTACAGGGCTCACTGAAGCTTTCTTT

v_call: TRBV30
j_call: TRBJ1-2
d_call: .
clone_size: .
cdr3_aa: CAWIQKADYGYTF
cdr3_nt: TGTGCCTGGATACAGAAAGCTGACTATGGCTACACCTTC

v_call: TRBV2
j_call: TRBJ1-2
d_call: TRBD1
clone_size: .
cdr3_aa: CASSVERGPHYGYTF
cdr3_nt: TGTGCCAGCAGTGTGGAAAGGGGGCCTCACTATGGCTACACCTTC

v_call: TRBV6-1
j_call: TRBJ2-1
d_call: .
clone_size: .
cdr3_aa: CASLPDHNEQFF
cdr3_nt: TGTGCCAGCCTCCCGGACCACAATGAGCAGTTCTTC

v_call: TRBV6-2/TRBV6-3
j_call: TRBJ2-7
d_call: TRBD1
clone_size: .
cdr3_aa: CASSQLGDRVRYEQYF
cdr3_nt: TGTGCCAGCAGTCAACTCGGGGACAGGGTTCGGTACGAGCAGTACTTC

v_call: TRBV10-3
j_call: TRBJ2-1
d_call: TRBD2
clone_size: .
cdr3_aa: CAISEESGGPYNEQFF
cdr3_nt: TGTGCCATCAGTGAAGAAAGCGGGGGGCCCTACAATGAGCAGTTCTTC

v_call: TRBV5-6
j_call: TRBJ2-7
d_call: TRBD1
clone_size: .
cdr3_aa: CASSFMTGGWEQYF
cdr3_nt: TGTGCCAGCAGCTTCATGACAGGGGGATGGGAGCAGTACTTC

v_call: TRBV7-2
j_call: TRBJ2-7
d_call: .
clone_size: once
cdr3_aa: CASSVGGPYEQYF
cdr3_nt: TGTGCCAGCAGCGTAGGGGGACCCTACGAGCAGTACTTC